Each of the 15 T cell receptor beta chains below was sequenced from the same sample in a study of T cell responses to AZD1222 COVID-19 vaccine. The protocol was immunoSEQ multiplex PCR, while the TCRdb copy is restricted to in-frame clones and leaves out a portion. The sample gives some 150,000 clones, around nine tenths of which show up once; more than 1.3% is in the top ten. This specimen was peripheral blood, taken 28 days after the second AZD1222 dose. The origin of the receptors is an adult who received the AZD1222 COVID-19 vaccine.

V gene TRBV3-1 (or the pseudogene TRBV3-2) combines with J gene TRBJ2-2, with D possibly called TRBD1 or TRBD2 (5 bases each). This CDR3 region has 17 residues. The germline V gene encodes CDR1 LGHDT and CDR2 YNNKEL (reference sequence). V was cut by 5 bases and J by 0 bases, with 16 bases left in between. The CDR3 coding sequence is TGTGCCAGCAGCATCCGGGACGCCCGATCGAACACCGGGGAGCTGTTTTTT. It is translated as CASSIRDARSNTGELFF.

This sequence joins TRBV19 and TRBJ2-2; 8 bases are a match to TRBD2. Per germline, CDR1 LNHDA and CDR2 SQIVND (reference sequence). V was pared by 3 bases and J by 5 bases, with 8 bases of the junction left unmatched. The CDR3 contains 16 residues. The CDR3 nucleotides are TGTGCCAGTAGTATCTACGGGAGGGCCGTAACCGGGGAGCTGTTTTTT. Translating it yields CASSIYGRAVTGELFF.

CDR3 coding DNA: TGTGCCACCAGTGTTGGGCAGTCCACAGATACGCAGTATTTT. This encodes CATSVGQSTDTQYF. The rearrangement uses TRBV24-1 and TRBJ2-3; D is ambiguous. The CDR3 spans 14 residues. The V end lost 5 bases, the J end lost 2 bases, and 10 bases lay between the germline ends. CDR1 and CDR2 (germline): KGHDR, SFDVKD.

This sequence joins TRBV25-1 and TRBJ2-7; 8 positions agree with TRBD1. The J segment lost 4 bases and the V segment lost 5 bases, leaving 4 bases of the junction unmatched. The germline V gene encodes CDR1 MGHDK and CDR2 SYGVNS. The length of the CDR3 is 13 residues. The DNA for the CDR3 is TGTGCCAGCAGTCCGGACAGGGTATACGAGCAGTACTTC. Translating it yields CASSPDRVYEQYF.

CDR3 coding DNA: TGTGCCAGCAGCACGGGACAGGGAGGGCAGTACTTC. Encoded protein: CASSTGQGGQYF. The rearrangement uses TRBV5-6 and TRBJ2-7; TRBD1 aligns across 9 bases. Germline V gene lookup returns CDR1 SGHDT and CDR2 YYEEEE. The CDR3 is made up of 12 amino acids. The ends lost 4 bases at V and 9 bases at J; junction bases unmatched: 5.

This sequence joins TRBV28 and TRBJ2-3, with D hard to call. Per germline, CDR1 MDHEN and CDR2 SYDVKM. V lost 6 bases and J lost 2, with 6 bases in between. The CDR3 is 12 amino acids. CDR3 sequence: CASSRNTDTQYF. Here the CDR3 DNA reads TGTGCCAGCAGCCGGAACACAGATACGCAGTATTTT.

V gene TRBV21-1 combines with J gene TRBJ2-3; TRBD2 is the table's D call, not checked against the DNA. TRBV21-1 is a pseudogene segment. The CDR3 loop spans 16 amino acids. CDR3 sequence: CASSKVLRGNADTQYF. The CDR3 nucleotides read TGTGCCAGCAGCAAAGTTTTGCGGGGGAACGCAGATACGCAGTATTTT.

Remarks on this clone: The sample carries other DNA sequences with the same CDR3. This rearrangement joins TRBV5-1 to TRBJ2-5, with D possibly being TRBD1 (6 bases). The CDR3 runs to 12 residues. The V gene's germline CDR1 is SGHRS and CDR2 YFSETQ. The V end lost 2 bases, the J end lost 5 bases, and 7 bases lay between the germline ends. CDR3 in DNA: TGCGCCAGCAGCTTAACAGGGGAGACCCAGTACTTC. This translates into CASSLTGETQYF.

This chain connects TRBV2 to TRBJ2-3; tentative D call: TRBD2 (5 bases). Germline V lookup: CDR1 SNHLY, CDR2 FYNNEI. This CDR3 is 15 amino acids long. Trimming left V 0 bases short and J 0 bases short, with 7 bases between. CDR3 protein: CASSEAGVSTDTQYF. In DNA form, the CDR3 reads TGTGCCAGCAGTGAAGCGGGAGTAAGCACAGATACGCAGTATTTT.

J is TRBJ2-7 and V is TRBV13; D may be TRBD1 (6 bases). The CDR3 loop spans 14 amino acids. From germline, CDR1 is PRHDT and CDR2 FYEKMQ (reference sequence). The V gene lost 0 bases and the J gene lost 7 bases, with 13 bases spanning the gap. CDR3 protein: CASSLGRRGWEQYF. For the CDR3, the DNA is TGTGCCAGCAGCTTAGGCCGCAGGGGCTGGGAGCAGTACTTC.

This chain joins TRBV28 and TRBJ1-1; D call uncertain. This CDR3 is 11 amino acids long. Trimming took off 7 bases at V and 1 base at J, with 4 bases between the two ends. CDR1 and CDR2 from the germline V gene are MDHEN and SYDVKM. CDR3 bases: TGTGCCAGCACCCCGAACACTGAAGCTTTCTTT. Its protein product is CASTPNTEAFF.

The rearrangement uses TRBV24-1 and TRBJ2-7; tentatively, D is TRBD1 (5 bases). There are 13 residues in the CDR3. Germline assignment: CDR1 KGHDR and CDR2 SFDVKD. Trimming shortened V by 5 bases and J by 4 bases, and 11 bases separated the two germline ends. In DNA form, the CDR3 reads TGTGCCACCAGTGCAGACAGCCGATACGAGCAGTACTTC. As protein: CATSADSRYEQYF.

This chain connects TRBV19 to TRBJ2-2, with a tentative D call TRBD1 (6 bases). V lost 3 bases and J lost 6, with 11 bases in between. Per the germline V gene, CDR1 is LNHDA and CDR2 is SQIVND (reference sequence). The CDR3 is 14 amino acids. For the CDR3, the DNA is TGTGCCAGTAGTATGGGACAAGGATCCGGGGAGCTGTTTTTT. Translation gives CASSMGQGSGELFF.

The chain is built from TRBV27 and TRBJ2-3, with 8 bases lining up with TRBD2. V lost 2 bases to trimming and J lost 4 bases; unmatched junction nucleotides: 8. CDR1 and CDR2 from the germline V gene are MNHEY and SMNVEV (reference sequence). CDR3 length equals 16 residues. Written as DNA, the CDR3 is TGTGCCAGCAGTTTAATGGGGAGCGGGGGCCCAGATACGCAGTATTTT. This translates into CASSLMGSGGPDTQYF.

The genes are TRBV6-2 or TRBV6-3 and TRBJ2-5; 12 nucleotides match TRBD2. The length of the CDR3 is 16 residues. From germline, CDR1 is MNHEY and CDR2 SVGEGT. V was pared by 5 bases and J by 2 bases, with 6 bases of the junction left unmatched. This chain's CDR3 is CASSNLLAGGQETQYF. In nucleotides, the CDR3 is TGTGCCAGCAGTAATCTACTAGCGGGGGGACAAGAGACCCAGTACTTC.